The T cell receptor (beta chain) described here comes from a study of CD8+CD57+ T cells in acquired aplastic anemia. This clonotype was found many times. The study profiled TCR beta VDJ and CDR3 using genomic DNA as template. TCRdb used MiXCR to reprocess the reads, holding one entry per CDR3 protein. The sample lists some 410,000 distinct CDR3 sequences; 55% to 75% were seen once. The sample consisted of sorted CD4+, CD8+, or CD8+CD57+ T cells (not recorded which) from PBMCs. The origin of this receptor is a human donor in good health, serving as a control.

CDR3 residues: CASSLAGRTYGYTF. The CDR3 DNA is TGTGCCAGCAGCTTAGCGGGCAGAACCTATGGCTACACCTTC. The rearrangement uses TRBV7-2 and TRBJ1-2; D ambiguous. Trimming left V 0 bases short and J 4 bases short, with 9 bases between. Germline V lookup: CDR1 SGHTA, CDR2 FQGNSA. The CDR3 extends over 14 amino acids.